A selection of T cell receptor beta chains follows, all from one sample in a study of graft-versus-host responses after intestinal transplantation. The repertoire was sequenced with immunoSEQ multiplex PCR; TCRdb's copy has only in-frame clones and lacks some. The sample carries tens of thousands of clones, around 90% recorded once. Their specific antigens are unknown. The starting material was unstimulated CD8+ T cells sorted from spleen or lymph node cells, obtained before intestinal transplant. Receptor source: a human donor who received an intestinal transplant. CDR3s include the opening cysteine and the closing phenylalanine or tryptophan. A D gene is named only where the DNA matches it firmly. The listing skips clone size in some rows; elsewhere it reads once, few, many or a size class.

clone size	J gene	V gene	D gene	CDR3 DNA	CDR3 protein
NA	TRBJ1-5	TRBV2	NA	TGTGCCAGCAGTGAAGGGCAGAGCAATCAGCCCCAGCATTTT	CASSEGQSNQPQHF
NA	TRBJ2-1	TRBV6-5	NA	TGTGCCAGCAGTTACTCGGGTCAGGGTTTGGATGAGCAGTTCTTC	CASSYSGQGLDEQFF
NA	TRBJ2-5	TRBV27	TRBD2	TGTGCCAGCAGTCTGACTAGCGGGCAAGAGACCCAGTACTTC	CASSLTSGQETQYF
NA	TRBJ2-7	TRBV11-2	NA	TGTGCCAGCAGCTTAGTACTCTACGAGCAGTACTTC	CASSLVLYEQYF
NA	TRBJ2-7	TRBV19	NA	TGTGCCAGTAGTATGGTGACAGGATCCTACGAGCAGTACTTC	CASSMVTGSYEQYF
NA	TRBJ1-1	TRBV5-1	TRBD1	TGCGCCAGCAGCCCCGGGACAGGGGGCACTGAAGCTTTCTTT	CASSPGTGGTEAFF
NA	TRBJ2-1	TRBV2	NA	TGTGCCAGCAGTGCAGGATCTCACACCGCGTATCACAATGAGCAGTTCTTC	CASSAGSHTAYHNEQFF
NA	TRBJ1-1	TRBV27	TRBD1	TGTGCCAGCAGTTTCGGCAGGGGGCAGACTGAAGCTTTCTTT	CASSFGRGQTEAFF
NA	TRBJ1-2	TRBV4-1	NA	TGCGCCAGCAGCCAAGTCGGAGGGGATGGGTATGGCTACACCTTC	CASSQVGGDGYGYTF
NA	TRBJ2-7	TRBV28	TRBD2	TGTGCCAGCACCCAAGCTCGGGACTACCTTCGAGACGAGCAGTACTTC	CASTQARDYLRDEQYF
NA	TRBJ2-3	TRBV4-2	NA	TGTGCCAGCAGCCGCAGGTGGGGGGGGCGCGTTCAGACAGATACGCAGTATTTT	CASSRRWGGRVQTDTQYF
once	TRBJ2-3	TRBV4-1	NA	TGCGCCAGCAGCCAATGGCGGGAAGTCGATACGCAGTATTTT	CASSQWREVDTQYF
NA	TRBJ2-3	TRBV9	TRBD2	TGTGCCAGCAGCGTAGCTAGCGGGTTGACAGATACGCAGTATTTT	CASSVASGLTDTQYF
NA	TRBJ2-3	TRBV2	TRBD2	TGTGCCAGCAGTGAAGGTCCGGCTAGGACTAGCGGGGTCACAGATACGCAGTATTTT	CASSEGPARTSGVTDTQYF
NA	TRBJ1-6	TRBV5-1	NA	TGCGCCAGCAGCTTGGGTTGGGGCCGCCCCTTAATTTCACCCCTCCACTTT	CASSLGWGRPLISPLHF
NA	TRBJ1-1	TRBV4-1	NA	TGCGCCAGCAGCCAAGAGGGTCGGGACACTGAAGCTTTCTTT	CASSQEGRDTEAFF
NA	TRBJ2-7	TRBV30	TRBD1	TGTGCCTGGAGAACCGGGACAGGGATCCCCTACGAGCAGTACTTC	CAWRTGTGIPYEQYF
few	TRBJ1-2	TRBV7-2	NA	TGTGCCAGCAGCTTAAGGTGGGAGAATCATGGCTACACCTTC	CASSLRWENHGYTF
NA	TRBJ2-7	TRBV2	TRBD2	TGTGCCAGCAGTGGAGTACGGGGGAGGGGCGAGCAGTACTTC	CASSGVRGRGEQYF
NA	TRBJ2-1	TRBV9	NA	TGTGCCAGCAGCGGATCTAGCTACAATGAGCAGTTCTTC	CASSGSSYNEQFF
NA	TRBJ1-2	TRBV30	TRBD1	TGTGCCTGGGGGACAGGGGGCTTCAACTATGGCTACACCTTC	CAWGTGGFNYGYTF
NA	TRBJ2-7	TRBV2	TRBD2	TGTGCCAGCAGTGAAGAAAACGCGGGGGGCTCCTACGAGCAGTACTTC	CASSEENAGGSYEQYF
NA	TRBJ1-6	TRBV27	NA	TGTGCCAGCAGTTCCCGGGATCTCTCCTATAATTCACCCCTCCACTTT	CASSSRDLSYNSPLHF
NA	TRBJ1-1	TRBV9	NA	TGTGCCAGCAGCACGACGGGGGGCCCTGAAGCTTTCTTT	CASSTTGGPEAFF
NA	TRBJ2-7	TRBV6-5	TRBD2	TGTGCCAGCAGTTACGGGCGGGGGGCGAACTACGAGCAGTACTTC	CASSYGRGANYEQYF
few	TRBJ2-3	TRBV28	TRBD2	TGTGCCAGCAGTTTAGTAGGGCGGGAGGTCACAGATACGCAGTATTTT	CASSLVGREVTDTQYF
NA	TRBJ2-7	TRBV4-1	TRBD2	TGCGCCAGCAGCCAGGCTCTAGCGGGGGGCCCCCTCTACGAGCAGTACTTC	CASSQALAGGPLYEQYF
NA	TRBJ1-1	TRBV7-9	NA	TGTGCCAGCAGTCCTACCACTTACAGGGCACAAGGAGCTTTCTTT	CASSPTTYRAQGAFF
NA	TRBJ2-1	TRBV5-1	NA	TGCGCCAGCAGCTTGGGACAGAGCACCTACAATGAGCAGTTCTTC	CASSLGQSTYNEQFF
NA	TRBJ1-5	TRBV6-1	NA	TGTGCCAGCAGTGAAGCAGGGACACGTCATTTAGGTCAGCCCCAGCATTTT	CASSEAGTRHLGQPQHF
NA	TRBJ2-5	TRBV6-1	TRBD2	TGTGCCAGCAGTTTACTAGCGGGGTCAAAAGAGACCCAGTACTTC	CASSLLAGSKETQYF
NA	TRBJ2-1	TRBV7-6	TRBD2	TGTGCCAGCAGCCCCATCCCCGGACTAGCGGGAGGGCCGGGCAATGAGCAGTTCTTC	CASSPIPGLAGGPGNEQFF